This T cell receptor (beta chain) was sequenced for a study of T cell responses to AZD1222 COVID-19 vaccine. This CDR3 is 15 amino acids long. CDR1 is SGHRS, CDR2 YFSETQ, per germline. V was clipped by 0 bases and J by 2 bases, with 12 bases between them. Clones were sequenced by immunoSEQ multiplex PCR, and TCRdb holds only the in-frame ones, with some missing. Found here are about 88,000 clones, 90% to 95% of them singletons; the top ten hold approximately 5.5%. The chain links TRBV5-1 to TRBJ2-7; maybe TRBD1 (6 bases). This sequence originates from an adult in good health. This specimen was peripheral blood, taken on day 0 of AZD1222 vaccination. The CDR3, as DNA: TGCGCCAGCAGCTTGGTACTATCAGGGGCCTACGAGCAGTACTTC. Protein sequence: CASSLVLSGAYEQYF.